A single sample is the source of the 25 T cell receptor beta chains below, sequenced in a study of blood T cell repertoires in COVID-19. Assay: immunoSEQ multiplex PCR; the TCRdb copy retains only in-frame clones and omits some. The sample includes about 130,000 clones, under 85% of them seen just once. Input material: peripheral blood. The receptors were sampled from a woman in her sixties or seventies with acute or convalescent COVID-19.

The chain joins TRBV7-9 to TRBJ1-2, with TRBD1 as a possible D gene (6 bases). Germline loops: CDR1 SEHNR, CDR2 FQNEAQ (reference sequence). V lost 5 bases and J lost 4, with 11 bases in between. The CDR3 is made up of 13 amino acids. CDR3 amino acids: CASSRQDSYGYTF. DNA of the CDR3: TGTGCCAGCAGCCGACAGGACAGCTATGGCTACACCTTC.

V usage is TRBV6-1 and J usage is TRBJ1-4, with D unclear. CDR3 length equals 18 residues. Trimming stripped 2 bases from V and 7 bases from J, with 23 bases between. In germline, CDR1 is MNHNS, CDR2 SASEGT. The CDR3 nucleotides are TGTGCCAGCAGTGAATCCTCCGGAGGAAGAGGAGGCTCTGAAAAACTGTTTTTT. Translating gives CASSESSGGRGGSEKLFF.

The chain combines TRBV6-1 with TRBJ1-1, with D possibly being TRBD1 (5 bases). The CDR3 contains 13 residues. CDR1 is MNHNS and CDR2 is SASEGT in the germline V gene. Trimming removed 3 bases from V and 4 bases from J, with 9 bases in between. CDR3 nucleotides: TGTGCCAGCAGTGACGCAGGGCCCACTGAAGCTTTCTTT. Amino acid sequence: CASSDAGPTEAFF.

The chain joins TRBV19 to TRBJ1-2, with a possible D match to TRBD1 (6 bases). Germline V lookup: CDR1 LNHDA, CDR2 SQIVND (reference sequence). This CDR3 region has 13 residues. Trimming removed 4 bases from V and 3 bases from J, with 9 bases in between. This CDR3 reads CASSTGQYYGYTF. The CDR3 DNA sequence: TGTGCCAGTAGTACCGGACAGTACTATGGCTACACCTTC.

The chain carries TRBV5-5 and TRBJ1-1, with D uncertain. The CDR3 has 15 amino acids. Germline CDR1 SGHKS, CDR2 YYEKEE (reference sequence). The ends were cut back, 2 bases at V and 6 bases at J, with 17 bases in the middle. CDR3 sequence (DNA): TGTGCCAGCAGCTTAAGTTGGAGTCGGGTATCTGAAGCTTTCTTT. This gives the protein CASSLSWSRVSEAFF.

The chain uses TRBV5-1 and TRBJ1-3; D perhaps matches TRBD1 (5 bases). The CDR3 is 17 amino acids. V was cut by 4 bases and J by 0 bases, with 17 bases left in between. Germline assignment: CDR1 SGHRS and CDR2 YFSETQ. CDR3 loop: CASSLRQHLDSGNTIYF. DNA for the CDR3: TGCGCCAGCAGCCTAAGACAGCACCTAGACTCTGGAAACACCATATATTTT.

V and J are TRBV5-4 and TRBJ2-1; TRBD2 might be the D (5 bases). From germline, CDR1 is SGHNT and CDR2 YYREEE (reference sequence). Trimming stripped 4 bases from V and 7 bases from J, with 18 bases between. The CDR3 spans 15 residues. The CDR3 region is CASSAESDPGNEQFF. The DNA for the CDR3 is TGTGCCAGCAGCGCCGAGTCCGATCCGGGGAATGAGCAGTTCTTC.

The chain recombines TRBV2 with TRBJ1-5; the match to TRBD1 covers 7 bases. The J segment lost 1 base and the V segment lost 5 bases, leaving 5 bases of the junction unmatched. CDR3 length equals 15 residues. Germline V gives CDR1 SNHLY, CDR2 FYNNEI. This CDR3 is CASSLGTVSNQPQHF. In DNA form, the CDR3 reads TGTGCCAGCAGTCTGGGGACAGTCAGCAATCAGCCCCAGCATTTT.

This rearrangement joins TRBV7-9 to TRBJ2-7, with a weak D call TRBD2 (5 bases). Trimming took off 7 bases at V and 0 bases at J, with 10 bases between the two ends. CDR3 length: 13 residues. The germline gives CDR1 SEHNR, CDR2 FQNEAQ (reference sequence). The CDR3 DNA reads TGTGCCAGCATGGACTGGACCTCCTACGAGCAGTACTTC. Translating it yields CASMDWTSYEQYF. The full variable domain, completed using reference TRBV7-9 and TRBJ2-7, is DTGVSQNPRHKITKRGQNVTFRCDPISEHNRLYWYRQTLGQGPEFLTYFQNEAQLEKSRLLSDRFSAERPKGSFSTLEIQRTEQGDSAMYLCASMDWTSYEQYFGPGTRLTVT.

This clone has only a few counts. This chain connects TRBV2 to TRBJ1-1; no clear D. V lost 4 bases, J lost 1 base, and 7 bases lay in between. The CDR3 consists of 13 residues. The germline CDR1 and CDR2 sequences are SNHLY and FYNNEI. As DNA, the CDR3 is TGTGCCAGCAGTGGTAGCGGGAACACTGAAGCTTTCTTT. It is translated as CASSGSGNTEAFF.

This chain connects TRBV20-1 to TRBJ2-7; 11 bases line up with TRBD1. Germline V gene sequence: CDR1 DFQATT, CDR2 SNEGSKA (reference sequence). Trimming removed 3 bases from V and 4 bases from J; junction bases left unmatched: 2. This CDR3 is 13 amino acids long. The CDR3 coding sequence is TGCAGTGCTAGTGGGACAGGGGGTTACGAGCAGTACTTC. As protein: CSASGTGGYEQYF.

The rearrangement links TRBV6-6 to TRBJ2-1; D gene unclear. V was pared by 6 bases and J by 14 bases, with 14 bases between. The CDR3 runs to 11 residues. The germline gives CDR1 MNHNY, CDR2 SVGAGI (reference sequence). The CDR3 coding sequence is TGTGCCAGCAGCCCACATCTCAGAAAGTTCTTC. Translation gives CASSPHLRKFF.

This chain joins TRBV27 and TRBJ2-7, with TRBD2 identical over 9 bases. Per the germline V gene, CDR1 is MNHEY and CDR2 is SMNVEV (reference sequence). V was pared by 8 bases and J by 0 bases, with 11 bases of the junction left unmatched. This CDR3 has 16 amino acids. CDR3 region: CASRGGGDSLSYEQYF. The CDR3, as DNA: TGTGCCAGCCGAGGCGGGGGGGACTCCCTCTCCTACGAGCAGTACTTC.

The chain links TRBV5-1 to TRBJ2-1; 9 bases fit TRBD1. CDR1 is SGHRS, CDR2 YFSETQ, per germline. V lost 4 bases, J lost 7 bases, and 6 bases stayed unmatched. The CDR3 is 14 residues long. The CDR3 is CASSRGQGMNEQFF. CDR3 in DNA: TGCGCCAGCAGCCGGGGACAGGGTATGAATGAGCAGTTCTTC. The full variable domain, its missing parts supplied by reference TRBV5-1 and TRBJ2-1, is KAGVTQTPRYLIKTRGQQVTLSCSPISGHRSVSWYQQTPGQGLQFLFEYFSETQRNKGNFPGRFSGRQFSNSRSEMNVSTLELGDSALYLCASSRGQGMNEQFFGPGTRLTVL.

CDR3 loop: CASSDSYEQYV. Here the CDR3 DNA reads TGTGCCAGCAGTGACAGCTACGAGCAGTACGTC. V gene TRBV25-1 combines with J gene TRBJ2-7; D is uncertain. CDR3 length equals 11 residues. Germline V lookup: CDR1 MGHDK, CDR2 SYGVNS. Trimming took 3 bases from V and 3 from J, leaving 3 bases between them.

The CDR3 DNA is TGTGCCTGGAGTATTCGCGGCCCGACAGGCCCCCAGCATTTT. Translation: CAWSIRGPTGPQHF. The J gene is TRBJ1-5, the V gene TRBV30, with D tentatively TRBD1 (6 bases). Between the trimmed V and J ends, which lost 2 bases and 10 bases, there was a span of 18 bases. This CDR3 is 14 amino acids long. Germline values: CDR1 GTSNPN, CDR2 SVGIG (reference sequence).

This chain links TRBV5-1 with TRBJ1-1; D not resolved. Trimming left V 0 bases short and J 5 bases short, with 11 bases between. Germline V gene data show CDR1 as SGHRS and CDR2 as YFSETQ. CDR3 length: 14 residues. The CDR3 region has the DNA TGCGCCAGCAGCTTGGCCCCCCCGGGGACTGAAGCTTTCTTT. This encodes CASSLAPPGTEAFF.

The chain recombines TRBV2 with TRBJ2-5, with D hard to call. The germline V gene encodes CDR1 SNHLY and CDR2 FYNNEI. Trimming took 10 bases from V and 5 from J, leaving 23 bases between them. This CDR3 is built from 15 residues. CDR3 in amino acids: CATQRSRVLRETQYF. The CDR3 DNA sequence: TGTGCCACGCAGAGAAGCCGGGTGTTAAGGGAGACCCAGTACTTC. The whole variable domain, remainder taken from reference TRBV2 and TRBJ2-5, is EPEVTQTPSHQVTQMGQEVILRCVPISNHLYFYWYRQILGQKVEFLVSFYNNEISEKSEIFDDQFSVERPDGSNFTLKIRSTKLEDSAMYFCATQRSRVLRETQYFGPGTRLLVL.

This rearrangement joins TRBV27 to TRBJ1-1; the D is unclear. From germline, CDR1 is MNHEY and CDR2 SMNVEV (reference sequence). V lost 5 bases and J lost 3, with 10 bases in between. The CDR3 loop spans 13 amino acids. CDR3 bases: TGTGCCAGCAGTCCTAGAGGCTACACTGAAGCTTTCTTT. It specifies CASSPRGYTEAFF.

The chain links TRBV7-9 to TRBJ2-3; 7 bases line up with TRBD2. J lost 0 bases, V lost 5 bases, and 8 bases had no gene match. The CDR3 runs 16 residues. Per the germline V gene, CDR1 is SEHNR and CDR2 is FQNEAQ (reference sequence). CDR3 region: CASSQVSGGSTDTQYF. The CDR3 bases are TGTGCCAGCAGCCAGGTTTCGGGGGGAAGCACAGATACGCAGTATTTT.

The table lists this clone with a count of one. The rearrangement links TRBV24-1 to TRBJ2-3; 7 nucleotides agree with TRBD2. CDR1 is KGHDR and CDR2 is SFDVKD in the germline V gene. V shed 4 bases, J shed 2 bases, and the junction held 5 bases outside the gene matches. CDR3 length equals 15 residues. This CDR3 reads CATSDRAGFTDTQYF. The CDR3 region has the DNA TGTGCCACCAGTGACCGAGCGGGATTCACAGATACGCAGTATTTT.

The chain links TRBV3-1 (or the pseudogene TRBV3-2) to TRBJ2-5; unclear D gene. Germline V gene sequence: CDR1 LGHDT, CDR2 YNNKEL (reference sequence). Trimming removed 2 bases from V and 2 bases from J, with 3 bases in between. There are 12 residues in the CDR3. This CDR3 reads CASSQQQETQYF. CDR3 DNA: TGTGCCAGCAGCCAACAGCAAGAGACCCAGTACTTC.

This chain connects TRBV20-1 to TRBJ2-4, with 11 nucleotides matching TRBD2. Germline V gene sequence: CDR1 DFQATT, CDR2 SNEGSKA (reference sequence). V dropped 3 bases and J dropped 4; count of bases not matched to a gene: 5. The CDR3 has 15 amino acids. Here the CDR3 reads CSASKTSGVKNIQYF. Here the CDR3 DNA reads TGCAGTGCTAGTAAGACTAGCGGGGTTAAAAACATTCAGTACTTC.

The J gene is TRBJ1-5, the V gene TRBV6-1; D is possibly TRBD1 (6 bases). Trimming took 3 bases from V and 5 from J, leaving 11 bases between them. The CDR3 consists of 14 residues. Per germline, CDR1 MNHNS and CDR2 SASEGT. The CDR3 reads CASSEQGRDQPQHF. In DNA, the CDR3 is TGTGCCAGCAGTGAGCAGGGGAGGGATCAGCCCCAGCATTTT.

This clone was found once. The chain is built from TRBV24-1 and TRBJ2-3, with a weak D call TRBD2 (6 bases). Trimming cost V 5 bases and J 2 bases, with 13 bases left between them. CDR3 size: 15 residues. Germline V lookup: CDR1 KGHDR, CDR2 SFDVKD. The CDR3 nucleotides are TGTGCCACCAGTGCGTGGGGGACTCCCACAGATACGCAGTATTTT. Translation gives CATSAWGTPTDTQYF.